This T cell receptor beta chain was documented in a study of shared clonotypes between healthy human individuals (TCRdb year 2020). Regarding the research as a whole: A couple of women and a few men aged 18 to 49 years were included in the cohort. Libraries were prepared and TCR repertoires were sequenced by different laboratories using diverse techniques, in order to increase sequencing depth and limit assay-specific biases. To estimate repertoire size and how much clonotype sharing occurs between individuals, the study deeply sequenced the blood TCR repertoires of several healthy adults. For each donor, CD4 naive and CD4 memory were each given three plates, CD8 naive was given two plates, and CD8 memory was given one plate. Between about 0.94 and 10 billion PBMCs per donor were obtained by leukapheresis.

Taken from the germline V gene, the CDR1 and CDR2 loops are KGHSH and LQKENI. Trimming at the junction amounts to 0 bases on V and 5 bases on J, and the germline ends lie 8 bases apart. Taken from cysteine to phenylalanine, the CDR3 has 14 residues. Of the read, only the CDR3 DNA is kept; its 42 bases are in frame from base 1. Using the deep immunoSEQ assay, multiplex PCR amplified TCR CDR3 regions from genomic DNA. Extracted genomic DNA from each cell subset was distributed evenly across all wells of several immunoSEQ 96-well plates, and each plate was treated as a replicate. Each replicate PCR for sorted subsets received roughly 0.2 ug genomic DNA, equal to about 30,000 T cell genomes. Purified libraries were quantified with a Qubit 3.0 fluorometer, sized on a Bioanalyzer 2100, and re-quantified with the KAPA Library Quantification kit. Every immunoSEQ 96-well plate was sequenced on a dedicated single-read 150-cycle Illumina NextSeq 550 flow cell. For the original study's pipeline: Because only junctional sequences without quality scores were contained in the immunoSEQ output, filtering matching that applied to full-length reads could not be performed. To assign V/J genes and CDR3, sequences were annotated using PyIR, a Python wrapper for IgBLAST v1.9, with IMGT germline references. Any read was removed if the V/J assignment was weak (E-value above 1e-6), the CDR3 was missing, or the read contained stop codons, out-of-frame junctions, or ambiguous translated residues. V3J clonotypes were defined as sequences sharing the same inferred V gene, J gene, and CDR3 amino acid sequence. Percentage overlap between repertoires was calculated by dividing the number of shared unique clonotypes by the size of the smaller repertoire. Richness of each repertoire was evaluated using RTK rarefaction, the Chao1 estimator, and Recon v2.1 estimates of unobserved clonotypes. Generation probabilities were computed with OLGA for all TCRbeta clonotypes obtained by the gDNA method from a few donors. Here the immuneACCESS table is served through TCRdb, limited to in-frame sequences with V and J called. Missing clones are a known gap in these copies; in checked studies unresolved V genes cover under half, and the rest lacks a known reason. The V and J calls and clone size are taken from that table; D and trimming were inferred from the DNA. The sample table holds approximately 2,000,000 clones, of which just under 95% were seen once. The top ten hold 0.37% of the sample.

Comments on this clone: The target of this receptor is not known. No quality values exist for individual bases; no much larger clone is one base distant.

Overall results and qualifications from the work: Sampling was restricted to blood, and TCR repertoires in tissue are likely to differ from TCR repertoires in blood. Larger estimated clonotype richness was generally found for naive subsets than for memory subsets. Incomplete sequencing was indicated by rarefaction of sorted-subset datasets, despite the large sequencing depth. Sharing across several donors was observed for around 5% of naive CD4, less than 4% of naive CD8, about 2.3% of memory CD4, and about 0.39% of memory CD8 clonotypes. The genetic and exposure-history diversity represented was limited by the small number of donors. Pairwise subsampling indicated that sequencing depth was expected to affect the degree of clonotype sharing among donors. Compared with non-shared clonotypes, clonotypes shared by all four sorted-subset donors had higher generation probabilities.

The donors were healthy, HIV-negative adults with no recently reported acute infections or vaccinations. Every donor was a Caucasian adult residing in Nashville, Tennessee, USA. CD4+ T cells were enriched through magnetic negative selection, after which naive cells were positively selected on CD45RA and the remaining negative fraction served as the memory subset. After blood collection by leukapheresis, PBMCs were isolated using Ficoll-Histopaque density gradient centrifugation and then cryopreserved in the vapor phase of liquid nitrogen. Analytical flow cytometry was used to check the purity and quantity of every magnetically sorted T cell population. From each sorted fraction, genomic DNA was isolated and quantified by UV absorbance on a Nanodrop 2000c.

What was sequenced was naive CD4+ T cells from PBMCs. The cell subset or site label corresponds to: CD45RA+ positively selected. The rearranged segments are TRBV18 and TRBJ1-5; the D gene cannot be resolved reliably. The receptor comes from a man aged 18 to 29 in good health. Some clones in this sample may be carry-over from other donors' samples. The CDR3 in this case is CASSPPSSDQPQHF. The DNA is TGTGCCAGCTCACCACCGAGTTCGGATCAGCCCCAGCATTTT.